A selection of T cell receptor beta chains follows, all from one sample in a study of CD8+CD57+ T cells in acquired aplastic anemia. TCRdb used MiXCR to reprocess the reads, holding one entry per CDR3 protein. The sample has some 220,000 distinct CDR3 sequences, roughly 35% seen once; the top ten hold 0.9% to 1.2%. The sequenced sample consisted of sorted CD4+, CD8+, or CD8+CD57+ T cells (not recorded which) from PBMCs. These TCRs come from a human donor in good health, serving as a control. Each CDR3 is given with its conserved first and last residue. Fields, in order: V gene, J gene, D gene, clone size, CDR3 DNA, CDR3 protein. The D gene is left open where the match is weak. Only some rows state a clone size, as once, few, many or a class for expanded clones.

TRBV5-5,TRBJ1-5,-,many,TGTGCCAGCAGCTTGGGGACAGGCAATCAGCCCCAGCATTTT,CASSLGTGNQPQHF
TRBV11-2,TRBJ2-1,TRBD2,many,TGTGCCAGCAGCTACAGCGGGGGGGATCCTTCCTACAATGAGCAGTTCTTC,CASSYSGGDPSYNEQFF
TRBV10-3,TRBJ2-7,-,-,TGTGCCATCAGTGACCCTTCCTGGGGCGAGCAGTACTTC,CAISDPSWGEQYF
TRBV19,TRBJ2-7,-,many,TGTGCCAGTAGTATAGGTAGGAGCTCCTACGAGCAGTACTTC,CASSIGRSSYEQYF
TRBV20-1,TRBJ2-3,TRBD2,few,TGCAGTGCTTTTAGCGGGACCGCAGATACGCAGTATTTT,CSAFSGTADTQYF
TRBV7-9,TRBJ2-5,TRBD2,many,TGTGCCAGCAGTCCCCGGGCTAGCGGGGGGGCCGGAGAGACCCAGTACTTC,CASSPRASGGAGETQYF
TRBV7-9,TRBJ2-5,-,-,TGTGCCAGCAGGGTAGGGGGGAACCAAGAGACCCAGTACTTC,CASRVGGNQETQYF
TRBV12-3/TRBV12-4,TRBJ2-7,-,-,TGTGCCAGCAGTCAATTAAGGGGTGCATACTCATCCTACGAGCAGTACTTC,CASSQLRGAYSSYEQYF
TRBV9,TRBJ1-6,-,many,TGTGCCAGCAGCGTCTCTAACCTGGGCCCCACAGATAATTCACCCCTCCACTTT,CASSVSNLGPTDNSPLHF
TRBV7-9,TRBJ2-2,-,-,TGTGCCAGCGTTAGGGGACGCACCGGGGAGCTGTTTTTT,CASVRGRTGELFF
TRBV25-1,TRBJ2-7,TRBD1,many,TGTGCCAGCAGTGAATGGGGACAGGGGGCCGTCGAGCAGTACTTC,CASSEWGQGAVEQYF
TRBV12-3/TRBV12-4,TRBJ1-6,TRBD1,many,TGTGCCAGCACGGGGGGACAGCATAATTCACCCCTCCACTTT,CASTGGQHNSPLHF
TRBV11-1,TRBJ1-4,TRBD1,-,TGTGCCAGCAGCTTAATTTCCGGGACAGACTACGATAATGAAAAACTGTTTTTT,CASSLISGTDYDNEKLFF
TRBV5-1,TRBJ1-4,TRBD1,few,TGCGCCAGCAGCCGCCCCCCCGGGACAGCGAATGAAAAACTGTTTTTT,CASSRPPGTANEKLFF
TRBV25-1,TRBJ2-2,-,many,TGTGCCAGCAGTGGTCCAGGGGCCGCCACCGGGGAGCTGTTTTTT,CASSGPGAATGELFF
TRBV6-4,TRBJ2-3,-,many,TGTGCCAGTTCCCAGGGACACACAGATACGCAGTATTTT,CASSQGHTDTQYF
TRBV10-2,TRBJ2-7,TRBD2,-,TGCGCCAGCAGTGGTGGCGGGAGGACCGACCTTGGGCAGTACTTC,CASSGGGRTDLGQYF
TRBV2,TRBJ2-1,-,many,TGTGCCAGCAGTTTTGGGGCAGGGCCCTTCGATGAGCAGTTCTTC,CASSFGAGPFDEQFF
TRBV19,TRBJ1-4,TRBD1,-,TGTGCCAGTAGTGCTAACAGGGGAAACGATGAAAAACTGTTTTTT,CASSANRGNDEKLFF
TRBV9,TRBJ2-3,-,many,TGTGCCAGCAGCGTAGAAGGGGAGGTAGATACGCAGTATTTT,CASSVEGEVDTQYF
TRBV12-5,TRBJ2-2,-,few,TGTGCTAGTGGTTTGGTACCCCGGACGGTCGGGACCGGGGAGCTGTTTTTT,CASGLVPRTVGTGELFF
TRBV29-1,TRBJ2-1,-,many,TGCAGCGTTGAAGGGGGCCCGATGCTCTCCTACAATGAGCAGTTCTTC,CSVEGGPMLSYNEQFF
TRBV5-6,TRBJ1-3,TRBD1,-,TGTGCCAGCAGCTCGGGACAGACGACTGGAAACACCATATATTTT,CASSSGQTTGNTIYF
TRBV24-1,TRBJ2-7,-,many,TGTGCCACCAGTCGGTTACACGTCTACGAGCAGTACTTC,CATSRLHVYEQYF
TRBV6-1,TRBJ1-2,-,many,TGTGCCAGCCAACAGGGATGGACAGATGGCTACACCTTC,CASQQGWTDGYTF
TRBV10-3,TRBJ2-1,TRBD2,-,TGTGCCATCAGCCACGGAGGACTAGCGGGAAACTACAATGAGCAGTTCTTC,CAISHGGLAGNYNEQFF
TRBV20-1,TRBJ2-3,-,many,TGCAGTGCTATAAAGCAGACCAACACAGATACGCAGTATTTT,CSAIKQTNTDTQYF
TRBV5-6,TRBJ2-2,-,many,TGTGCCAGCAGCCTAAGGGGAAGCGGGGAGCTGTTTTTT,CASSLRGSGELFF
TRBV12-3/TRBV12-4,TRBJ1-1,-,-,TGTGCCAGCAGTTTAGGACCTTACATGAACACTGAAGCTTTCTTT,CASSLGPYMNTEAFF
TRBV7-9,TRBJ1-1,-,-,TGTGCCAGCAGCTCCGTTGGAGGGATTTCCACTGAAGCTTTCTTT,CASSSVGGISTEAFF
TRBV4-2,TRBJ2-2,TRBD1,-,TGTGCCAGCAGCCCGACCCGGGACAGGCGGAACACCGGGGAGCTGTTTTTT,CASSPTRDRRNTGELFF
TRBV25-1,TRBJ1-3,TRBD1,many,TGTGCCTCCGAGGGGGCGAGGCTCTCTGGAAACACCATATATTTT,CASEGARLSGNTIYF
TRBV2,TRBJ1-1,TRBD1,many,TGTGCCAGCAGTCGTGGACAGGGGGCGGCGGACACTGAAGCTTTCTTT,CASSRGQGAADTEAFF
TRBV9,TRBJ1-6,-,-,TGTGCCAGCAGCGTGTCTGGGGGGGAAAAAAATTCACCCCTCCACTTT,CASSVSGGEKNSPLHF
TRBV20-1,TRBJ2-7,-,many,TGCAGTGCAAACGGAATTGGGGACAACGAGCAGTACTTC,CSANGIGDNEQYF
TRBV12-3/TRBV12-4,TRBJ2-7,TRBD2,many,TGTGCCAGCAGTCGGACTAGCGGGGCCCCTCTACGTGTGGAGCAGTACTTC,CASSRTSGAPLRVEQYF
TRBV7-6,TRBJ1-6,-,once,TGTGCCAGCAGCGTAGACCAGGGAAATTCACCCCTCCACTTT,CASSVDQGNSPLHF
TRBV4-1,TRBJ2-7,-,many,TGCGCCAGCAGCCCCCGGGCCGTCAGCTACGAGCAGTACTTC,CASSPRAVSYEQYF
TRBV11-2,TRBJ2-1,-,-,TGTGCCAGCAGCCTCCCCGGGACTGGATACAATGAGCAGTTCTTC,CASSLPGTGYNEQFF
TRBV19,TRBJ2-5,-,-,TGTGCCAGTAGTACTTGGGGGGCAGAGACCCAGTACTTC,CASSTWGAETQYF
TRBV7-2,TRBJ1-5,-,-,TGTGCCAGCAGCCCTGGACCCGGCCCCCAGCATTTT,CASSPGPGPQHF
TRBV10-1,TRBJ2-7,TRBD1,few,TGCGCCAGCAGTGGGGACAGGGTCGCCTACGAGCAGTACTTC,CASSGDRVAYEQYF
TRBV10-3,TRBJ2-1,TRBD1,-,TGTGCCATCACTGAGTCGCCAGGGGGCGAGGATGAGCAGTTCTTC,CAITESPGGEDEQFF
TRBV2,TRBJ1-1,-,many,TGTGCCAGCGAAGGGAATATGAACACTGAAGCTTTCTTT,CASEGNMNTEAFF
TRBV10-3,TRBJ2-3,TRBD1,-,TGTGCCATTCTGGGACAGGTAAACACAGATACGCAGTATTTT,CAILGQVNTDTQYF
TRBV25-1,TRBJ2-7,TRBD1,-,TGTGCCAGCAGTCTACAGGGGTTCGGTTACGAGCAGTACTTC,CASSLQGFGYEQYF